This TCR beta chain emerged from a study of blood T cell repertoires in COVID-19. Study as a whole: Collection of acute and convalescent COVID-19 samples took place in the United States, Italy and Spain. The analysed material was cDNA or gDNA that came from T cells, B-cell-depleted T cells, or PBMCs.

How the authors handled the data: Reference gene primer amplification in the assay estimated nucleated cell counts. Sequenced by immunoSEQ multiplex PCR; TCRdb stores in-frame clones only, minus some. The DNA gave D and trimming, while V, J and clone size come from that table. The sample has 230,000 or so clones; around four fifths are singletons. Sequencing used peripheral blood. This receptor was obtained from a man aged 25-45 years with active or convalescent COVID-19.

CDR3 coding DNA: TGCAGCGTTACGACTAGCGGCACAGATACGCAGTATTTT. It is translated as CSVTTSGTDTQYF. J is TRBJ2-3 and V is TRBV29-1; 8 nucleotides line up with TRBD2. V shed 5 bases, J shed 1 base, and the junction held 2 bases outside the gene matches. CDR1 and CDR2 from the germline V gene are SQVTM and ANQGSEA. The CDR3 runs to 13 residues.